This TCR beta chain was profiled in a study of cytomegalovirus exposure and HLA in healthy donors. The PCR used 60 Vbeta and 13 Jbeta primers. The method was immunoSEQ multiplex PCR; TCRdb's version includes in-frame clones alone and lacks a portion of them. Of over 150,000 clones detected, about 80% appear once; the ten largest clones hold 5.5% to 7.5%. The sequence was collected from a man aged 25-40 years in good health and CMV-seropositive. Input material: PBMCs.

The CDR3 is CASSIDRADGGELFF. For the CDR3, the DNA is TGTGCCAGCAGCATTGACAGGGCGGATGGCGGGGAGCTGTTTTTT. V usage is TRBV5-4 and J usage is TRBJ2-2, with TRBD1 matching over 7 bases. J lost 7 bases, V lost 4 bases, and 10 bases had no gene match. The CDR3 is 15 residues long. CDR1 and CDR2 (germline): SGHNT, YYREEE (reference sequence).